This T cell receptor beta chain appears in the sequencing data of a study of identical twins. V dropped 3 bases and J dropped 1; count of bases not matched to a gene: 7. CDR1 is SGHRS, CDR2 YFSETQ, per germline. The length of the CDR3 is 16 residues. In TCRdb, the 5' RACE reads were re-called with MiXCR into one record per CDR3 protein. This sample has 450,000 or so distinct CDR3 sequences, with around 24% found just once. These sequences were also reported in another study, on T cells expressing NK-cell markers.

Sample: CD4+ T cells sorted from blood. The clonotype comes from a woman younger than 30 in good health. V gene TRBV5-1 combines with J gene TRBJ2-3; 8 bases line up with TRBD2. CDR3 in DNA: TGCGCCAGCAGCTCCAGGACTAGCTCCCGCACAGATACGCAGTATTTT. It is translated as CASSSRTSSRTDTQYF.